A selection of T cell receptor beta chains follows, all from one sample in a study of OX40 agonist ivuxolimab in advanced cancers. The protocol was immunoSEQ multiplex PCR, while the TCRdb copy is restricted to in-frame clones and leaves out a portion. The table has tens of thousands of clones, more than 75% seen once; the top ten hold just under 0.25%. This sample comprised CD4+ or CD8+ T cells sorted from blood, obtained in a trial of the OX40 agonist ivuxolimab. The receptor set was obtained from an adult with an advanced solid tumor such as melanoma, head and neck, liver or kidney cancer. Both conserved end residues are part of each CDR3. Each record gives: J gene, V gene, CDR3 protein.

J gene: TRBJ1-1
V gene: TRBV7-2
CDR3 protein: CASSLGALDTEAFF

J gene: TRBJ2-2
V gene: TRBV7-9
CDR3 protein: CASSKLAGGDTGELFF

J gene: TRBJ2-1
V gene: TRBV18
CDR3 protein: CASSPQLSLGRLVNEQFF

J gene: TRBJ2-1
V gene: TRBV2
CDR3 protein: CASSATSGMYNEQFF

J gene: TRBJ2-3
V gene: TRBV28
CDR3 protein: CASRGPGGTQYF

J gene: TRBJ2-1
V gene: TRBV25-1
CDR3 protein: CASRGSGWSTEQFF

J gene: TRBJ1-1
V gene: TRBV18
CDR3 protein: CASSPRVNTEAFF

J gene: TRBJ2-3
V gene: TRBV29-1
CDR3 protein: CSVDRLAGGPDTQYF

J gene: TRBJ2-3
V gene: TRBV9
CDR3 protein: CASSPSGSTDTQYF

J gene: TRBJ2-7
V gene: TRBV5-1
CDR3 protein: CASSFGGRSFNWREGTYEQYF

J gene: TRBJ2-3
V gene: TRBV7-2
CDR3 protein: CASSSSSGGTDTQYF

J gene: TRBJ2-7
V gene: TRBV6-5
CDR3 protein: CASRGGAGDYEQYF

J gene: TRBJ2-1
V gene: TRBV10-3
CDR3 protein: CAISEGLAGGASYNEQFF

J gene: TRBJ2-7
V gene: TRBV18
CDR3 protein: CASSTQGEQYF

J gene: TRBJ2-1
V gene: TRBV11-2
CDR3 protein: CASSLDRGLAIGRFF

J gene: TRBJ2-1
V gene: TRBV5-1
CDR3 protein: CASSEGGQPSYNEQFF

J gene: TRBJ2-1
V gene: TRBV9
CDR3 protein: CASSPGSGGYNEQFF

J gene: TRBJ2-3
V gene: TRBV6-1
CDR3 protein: CASRRLTSGTDTQYF

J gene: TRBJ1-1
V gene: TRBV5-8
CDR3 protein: CASSHDQLWNTEAFF

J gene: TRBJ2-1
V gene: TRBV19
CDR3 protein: CASSKGLAGGMTYNEQFF

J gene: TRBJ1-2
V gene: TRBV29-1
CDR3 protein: CSVVGTDRVTQANYGYTF

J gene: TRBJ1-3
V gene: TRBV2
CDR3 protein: CASSEIGINTIYF

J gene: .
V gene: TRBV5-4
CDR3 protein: CASSRSTVYSYEQYF

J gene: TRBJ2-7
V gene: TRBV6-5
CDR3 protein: CASAKYPTSYEQYF

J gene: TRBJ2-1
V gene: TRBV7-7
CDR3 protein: CASSLDYYNEQFF

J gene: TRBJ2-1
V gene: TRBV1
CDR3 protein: CTSSQDQPARGFSYNEQFF

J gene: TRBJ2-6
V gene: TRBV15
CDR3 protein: CATSRADRRLTNVLTF

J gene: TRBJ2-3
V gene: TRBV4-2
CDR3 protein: CASSPWTSGASTDTQYF

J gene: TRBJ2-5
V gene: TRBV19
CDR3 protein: CASSQGTSVQETQYF

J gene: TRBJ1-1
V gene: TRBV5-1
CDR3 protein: CASSSTGPGDTEAFF

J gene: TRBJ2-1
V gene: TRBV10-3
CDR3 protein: CAISQNRDNEQFF

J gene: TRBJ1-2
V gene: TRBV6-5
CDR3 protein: CASSRYSGQGDGYTF

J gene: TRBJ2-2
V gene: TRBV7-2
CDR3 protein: CASSLATANTGELFF

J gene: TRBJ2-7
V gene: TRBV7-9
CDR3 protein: CASTGGSYEQYF

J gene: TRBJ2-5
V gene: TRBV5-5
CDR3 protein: CASSWTDSKQETQYF

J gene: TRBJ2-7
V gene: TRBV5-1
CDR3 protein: CASSMENSYEQYF

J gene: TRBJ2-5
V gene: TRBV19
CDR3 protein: CASSMVLAGYETQYF

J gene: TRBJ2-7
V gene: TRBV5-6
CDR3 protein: CASSSAAGGQYEQYF

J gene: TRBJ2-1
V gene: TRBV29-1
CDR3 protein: CSVVGLAGEGGDEQFF

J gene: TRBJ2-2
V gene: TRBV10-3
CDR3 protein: CAIGQGDTGELFF

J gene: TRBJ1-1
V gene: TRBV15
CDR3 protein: CATLDSTGVGGTEAFF

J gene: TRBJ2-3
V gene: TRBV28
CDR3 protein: CASSLQAGGNTDTQYF

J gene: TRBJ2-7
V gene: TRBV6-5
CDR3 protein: CASSYSAGGSYEQYF